This T cell receptor beta chain was identified during a study of T cell responses to AZD1222 COVID-19 vaccine. Regarding the study as a whole: Spike-specific TCR breadth and depth grew following two AZD1222 doses. Vaccine-associated CD4 TCRs ranged over spike, dominating at 160-218 and 743-854. Seropositivity was recorded at baseline in only 6 or 7 AZD1222 recipients. It should be noted that donors were predominantly white British and more often female, and clonal diversity was possibly underestimated.

The data were produced by immunoSEQ multiplex PCR, yet TCRdb's version contains in-frame clones alone and is incomplete. The data show about 93,000 clones, around nine tenths seen once. Note on this clone: No antigen is known for it.

The CDR3 runs 13 residues. The V segment lost 2 bases and the J segment 7 bases; nucleotides outside the gene matches: 7. Per the germline V gene, CDR1 is GTSNPN and CDR2 is SVGIG (reference sequence). V and J are TRBV30 and TRBJ2-7, with TRBD1 identical over 8 bases. This TCR was recovered from an adult in good health. The sequenced sample was peripheral blood, obtained on day 0 of MenACWY control vaccination. The CDR3 loop is CAWSRDRGGEQYF. The CDR3 nucleotides are TGTGCCTGGAGTCGTGACAGGGGCGGTGAGCAGTACTTC.